This T cell receptor (beta chain) was sequenced for a study of T cell changes during pregnancy in multiple sclerosis. Repertoires were generated with immunoSEQ multiplex PCR, while TCRdb's copy carries only in-frame clones and drops some. The table lists about 48,000 clones, 85% to 95% of them singletons, with over 0.85% in the top ten. The CDR3 contains 13 residues. Looked up from germline, CDR1 is MNHEY and CDR2 is SMNVEV (reference sequence). Trimming stripped 7 bases from V and 4 bases from J, with 10 bases between. This receptor was identified in a female donor in good health, enrolled as a control in a pregnancy study. V usage is TRBV27 and J usage is TRBJ1-4; no reliable D call. Source: CD4+ T cells from peripheral blood mononuclear cells, taken in the second trimester of pregnancy. CDR3 in DNA: TGTGCCAGCAAGGACGGAGGTAATGAAAAACTGTTTTTT. Protein: CASKDGGNEKLFF.